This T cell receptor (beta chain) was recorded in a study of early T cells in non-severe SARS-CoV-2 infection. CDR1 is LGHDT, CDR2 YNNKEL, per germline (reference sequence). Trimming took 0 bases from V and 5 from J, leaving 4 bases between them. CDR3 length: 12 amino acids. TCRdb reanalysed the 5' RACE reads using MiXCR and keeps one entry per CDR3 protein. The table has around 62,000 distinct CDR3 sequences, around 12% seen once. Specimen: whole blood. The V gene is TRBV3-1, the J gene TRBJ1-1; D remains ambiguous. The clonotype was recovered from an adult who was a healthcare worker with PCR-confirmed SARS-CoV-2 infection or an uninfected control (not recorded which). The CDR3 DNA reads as TGTGCCAGCAGCCAAGATTTTACTGAAGCTTTCTTT. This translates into CASSQDFTEAFF.